The following is a T cell receptor beta chain sequence with its context. TCRdb's copy holds only in-frame clones and misses some; the assay was immunoSEQ multiplex PCR. The table includes about 98,000 clones, about 80% detected once. The sample belongs to a study of blood T cell repertoires in COVID-19. As for the study in general: PBMCs, B-cell-depleted T cells, or T cells were the source of the cDNA or gDNA that made up the material.

Germline values: CDR1 SGHRS, CDR2 YFSETQ. CDR3 length equals 16 residues. V shed 0 bases and J shed 2 bases, with 15 bases lying between them. This clonotype was obtained from a man in his 70s with active or convalescent COVID-19. The rearrangement links TRBV5-1 to TRBJ2-7; perhaps TRBD2 as D (7 bases). The sequenced material came from peripheral blood. CDR3 DNA sequence: TGCGCCAGCAGCTTGGTGGGGGGGCAATTCCCCTACGAGCAGTACTTC. It yields the protein CASSLVGGQFPYEQYF.